This entry lists 30 T cell receptor beta chains sequenced from one sample in a study of cytomegalovirus exposure and HLA in healthy donors. Clones were sequenced by immunoSEQ multiplex PCR, and TCRdb holds only the in-frame ones, with some missing. The sample lists 200,000 or so clones; 84% were seen once. The sample comprised PBMCs. These receptors all stem from a man aged 18 to 35 in good health and CMV-seropositive.

The chain carries TRBV30 and TRBJ2-7; D is perhaps TRBD2 (6 bases). This CDR3 is 11 amino acids long. Per germline, CDR1 GTSNPN and CDR2 SVGIG (reference sequence). Trimming pared 3 bases from V and 4 bases from J, leaving 7 bases between. CDR3 bases: TGTGCCTGGAGGCGGGGATACGAGCAGTACTTC. This sequence encodes CAWRRGYEQYF. Full variable domain (remainder filled in from reference TRBV30 and TRBJ2-7): SQTIHQWPATLVQPVGSPLSLECTVEGTSNPNLYWYRQAAGRGLQLLFYSVGIGQISSEVPQNLSASRPQDRQFILSSKKLLLSDSGFYLCAWRRGYEQYFGPGTRLTVT.

The CDR3 spells CASSYARDSYEQYF. In DNA, the CDR3 is TGTGCCAGCAGCTATGCTCGGGACTCCTACGAGCAGTACTTC. V is TRBV7-2 and J is TRBJ2-7, with a possible D match to TRBD2 (5 bases). CDR1 and CDR2 from the germline V gene are SGHTA and FQGNSA. With 4 bases removed from V and 0 bases from J, the gap between germline ends came to 10 bases. CDR3 length: 14 residues. Looking up the rest from reference TRBV7-2 and TRBJ2-7 gives the full variable domain: GAGVSQSPSNKVTEKGKDVELRCDPISGHTALYWYRQSLGQGLEFLIYFQGNSAPDKSGLPSDRFSAERTGGSVSTLTIQRTQQEDSAVYLCASSYARDSYEQYFGPGTRLTVT.

This clone showed up just once. The V call is TRBV28, the J call TRBJ1-2; 8 bases match TRBD1. The junction had 4 bases not matched to a gene; V was cut back by 6 bases and J by 7 bases. There are 12 residues in the CDR3. CDR1 MDHEN and CDR2 SYDVKM come from the germline V gene. The CDR3 DNA reads TGTGCCAGCAGGCCAGGGGGCTCTGGCTACACCTTC. This gives the protein CASRPGGSGYTF.

This chain links TRBV6-5 with TRBJ2-4; D not certain. V was trimmed by 4 bases and J by 2 bases, leaving 9 bases between them. Germline assignment: CDR1 MNHEY and CDR2 SVGAGI. There are 14 residues in the CDR3. The DNA of the CDR3 is TGTGCCAGCAGTTCCTTCGGTCCCAAAAACATTCAGTACTTC. This sequence encodes CASSSFGPKNIQYF.

In its sample, this clone was seen a few times. The chain combines TRBV9 with TRBJ2-3, with a possible D match to TRBD2 (5 bases). CDR1 and CDR2 from the germline V gene are SGDLS and YYNGEE. The CDR3 loop spans 16 amino acids. V lost 0 bases, J lost 3 bases, and 14 bases lay in between. CDR3 DNA sequence: TGTGCCAGCAGCGTAGGGGCGGGCGGAGGTACAGATACGCAGTATTTT. Translating gives CASSVGAGGGTDTQYF.

This chain connects TRBV2 to TRBJ1-5; D is unclear. This CDR3 has 16 residues. Trimming took off 6 bases at V and 0 bases at J, with 15 bases between the two ends. Germline assignment: CDR1 SNHLY and CDR2 FYNNEI. DNA of the CDR3: TGTGCCAGCAGCGGACTCAGGATTTATAGCAATCAGCCCCAGCATTTT. Translation gives CASSGLRIYSNQPQHF.

The sample holds one count of this clone. The CDR3 region has the DNA TGTGCCAGCAGTTCTGATCTCTACAGGGGTAGCGGCGGCTACACCTTC. It encodes CASSSDLYRGSGGYTF. The J gene is TRBJ1-2, the V gene TRBV27, with 7 bases matching TRBD1. V dropped 4 bases and J dropped 8; count of bases not matched to a gene: 16. CDR1 is MNHEY, CDR2 SMNVEV, per germline (reference sequence). The CDR3 totals 16 residues.

This clone has a single count. The genes are TRBV2 and TRBJ2-3; D not certain. CDR1 SNHLY and CDR2 FYNNEI come from the germline V gene. This CDR3 contains 14 residues. V lost 0 bases and J lost 6, with 10 bases in between. The CDR3, as DNA: TGTGCCAGCAGTGAAGCCCAAGCCGGGGATACGCAGTATTTT. Translated: CASSEAQAGDTQYF. Drawing the rest from reference TRBV2 and TRBJ2-3, the complete variable domain is EPEVTQTPSHQVTQMGQEVILRCVPISNHLYFYWYRQILGQKVEFLVSFYNNEISEKSEIFDDQFSVERPDGSNFTLKIRSTKLEDSAMYFCASSEAQAGDTQYFGPGTRLTVL.

The chain is built from TRBV28 and TRBJ2-7; 7 nucleotides match TRBD1. The CDR3 has 14 amino acids. Germline CDR1 and CDR2: MDHEN and SYDVKM. V was pared by 5 bases and J by 5 bases, with 9 bases of the junction left unmatched. The CDR3, as DNA: TGTGCCAGCAGTAACCGAGGGGGCGCCCACGAGCAGTACTTC. This gives the protein CASSNRGGAHEQYF.

The chain recombines TRBV30 with TRBJ1-1; maybe TRBD1 (6 bases). This CDR3 region has 15 residues. V shed 4 bases and J shed 1 base, with 16 bases lying between them. CDR1 is GTSNPN, CDR2 SVGIG, per germline (reference sequence). The CDR3 is CAWTLDGGANTEAFF. CDR3 coding DNA: TGTGCCTGGACCCTCGATGGGGGCGCGAACACTGAAGCTTTCTTT.

The genes are TRBV29-1 and TRBJ2-7; the D is unclear. V was shortened by 5 bases and J by 2 bases, with 10 bases between the two germline ends. CDR1 is SQVTM and CDR2 is ANQGSEA in the germline V gene. CDR3 length: 12 amino acids. CDR3 sequence: CSVHTRTYEQYF. Written as DNA, the CDR3 is TGCAGCGTTCATACGCGGACCTACGAGCAGTACTTC.

This sequence joins TRBV5-1 and TRBJ2-7; 7 positions match TRBD1. CDR3 length: 14 residues. Per germline, CDR1 SGHRS and CDR2 YFSETQ. V shed 5 bases and J 6 bases; nucleotides not matched to a gene: 11. The CDR3 bases are TGCGCCAGCAGTCCACAGGGGACCCTCGGCGAGCAGTACTTC. This sequence encodes CASSPQGTLGEQYF.

The V and J genes are TRBV28 and TRBJ1-5; D remains unclear. Trimming left V 4 bases short and J 1 base short, with 23 bases between. This CDR3 contains 19 residues. Germline V gene lookup returns CDR1 MDHEN and CDR2 SYDVKM. The CDR3 is CASSSTFRLRRVSNQPQHF. The CDR3 DNA follows: TGTGCCAGCAGTTCGACTTTCCGCCTCAGGAGGGTCAGCAATCAGCCCCAGCATTTT.

The chain joins TRBV7-9 to TRBJ2-7; 9 bases line up with TRBD1. The germline V gene encodes CDR1 SEHNR and CDR2 FQNEAQ (reference sequence). The CDR3 contains 14 residues. The trim removed 4 bases at V and 5 bases at J, leaving 6 bases unmatched. CDR3 sequence (DNA): TGTGCCAGCAGCTCGCCGGGACAGGGCCACGAGCAGTACTTC. Its protein is CASSSPGQGHEQYF.

This clone appeared once. The chain recombines TRBV19 with TRBJ1-4; D is perhaps TRBD1 (6 bases). Trimming took off 4 bases at V and 0 bases at J, with 9 bases between the two ends. Germline V gives CDR1 LNHDA, CDR2 SQIVND (reference sequence). The CDR3 is 15 amino acids. CDR3 protein: CASSSRTATNEKLFF. The CDR3 coding sequence is TGTGCCAGTAGTAGTCGGACAGCAACTAATGAAAAACTGTTTTTT.

The V call is TRBV4-1, the J call TRBJ2-5; unclear D gene. Per the germline V gene, CDR1 is MGHRA and CDR2 is YSYEKL. The CDR3 extends over 13 amino acids. V lost 2 bases to trimming and J lost 0 bases, with 4 bases between them. The CDR3 region has the DNA TGCGCCAGCAGCCAATTATACCAAGAGACCCAGTACTTC. This codes for CASSQLYQETQYF.

The V and J genes are TRBV4-3 and TRBJ2-1; TRBD2 matches 10 bases. Trimming cost V 1 base and J 9 bases; bases outside gene matches: 0. Germline V lookup: CDR1 LGHNA, CDR2 YSLEER. CDR3 length equals 13 residues. The CDR3 spells CASSQGTSGEQFF. CDR3 DNA sequence: TGCGCCAGCAGCCAAGGGACTAGCGGTGAGCAGTTCTTC.

V is TRBV15 and J is TRBJ2-1, with TRBD2 as a possible D gene (5 bases). The CDR3 has 13 residues. V was pared by 4 bases and J by 6 bases, with 10 bases between. Germline-derived CDR1 and CDR2 are LNHNV and YYDKDF (reference sequence). The CDR3 DNA follows: TGTGCCACCAGCACAGAGGGCTTCAATGAGCAGTTCTTC. Translation gives CATSTEGFNEQFF.

The J gene is TRBJ2-5, the V gene TRBV5-6, with 7 nucleotides matching TRBD1. CDR1 is SGHDT and CDR2 is YYEEEE in the germline V gene. This CDR3 has 15 amino acids. V shed 0 bases, J shed 6 bases, and the junction held 8 bases outside the gene matches. As DNA, the CDR3 is TGTGCCAGCAGCTTGGTCTCGCAGGGGGAAAAGACCCAGTACTTC. It specifies CASSLVSQGEKTQYF.

The chain couples TRBV28 to TRBJ1-2, with a tentative D call TRBD1 (6 bases). Trimming shortened V by 2 bases and J by 0 bases, and 13 bases separated the two germline ends. The germline V gene has CDR1 MDHEN and CDR2 SYDVKM. The CDR3 contains 16 residues. The CDR3, as DNA: TGTGCCAGCAGTTTACCGAGGGGGGGCTCTAACTATGGCTACACCTTC. Residues: CASSLPRGGSNYGYTF.

Notes on this clone: Additional DNA sequences in this sample encode the identical CDR3. This sequence joins TRBV9 and TRBJ1-2; D is uncertain. Trimming took off 3 bases at V and 0 bases at J, with 6 bases between the two ends. The CDR3 is 13 amino acids. CDR1 is SGDLS, CDR2 YYNGEE, per germline. DNA of the CDR3: TGTGCCAGCAGCGACAGAGCTAACTATGGCTACACCTTC. Translation gives CASSDRANYGYTF. Combining the CDR3 with reference TRBV9 and TRBJ1-2 gives the whole variable domain DSGVTQTPKHLITATGQRVTLRCSPRSGDLSVYWYQQSLDQGLQFLIQYYNGEERAKGNILERFSAQQFPDLHSELNLSSLELGDSALYFCASSDRANYGYTFGSGTRLTVV.

DNA for the CDR3: TGTGCCAGCATAAGGGATAGCGGGAGGCCAGATACGCAGTATTTT. It translates to CASIRDSGRPDTQYF. V usage is TRBV2 and J usage is TRBJ2-3, with 10 positions matching TRBD2. This CDR3 is built from 15 residues. V lost 7 bases to trimming and J lost 4 bases; unmatched junction nucleotides: 8. The germline V gene has CDR1 SNHLY and CDR2 FYNNEI. The whole variable domain, filled in from reference TRBV2 and TRBJ2-3, reads EPEVTQTPSHQVTQMGQEVILRCVPISNHLYFYWYRQILGQKVEFLVSFYNNEISEKSEIFDDQFSVERPDGSNFTLKIRSTKLEDSAMYFCASIRDSGRPDTQYFGPGTRLTVL.

The genes are TRBV10-3 and TRBJ1-1; D is unresolved. Looked up from germline, CDR1 is ENHRY and CDR2 is SYGVKD. The V end was cut by 3 bases, the J end by 0 bases, with 2 bases between. This CDR3 region has 12 residues. This chain's CDR3 is CAISDLNTEAFF. The CDR3, as DNA: TGTGCCATCAGTGACTTGAACACTGAAGCTTTCTTT.

The V call is TRBV4-1, the J call TRBJ2-1, with TRBD2 identical over 7 bases. Germline values: CDR1 MGHRA, CDR2 YSYEKL. With V trimmed by 3 bases and J by 5 bases, 13 bases remained unmatched. This CDR3 contains 17 residues. The CDR3 DNA sequence: TGCGCCAGCAGCCACGACCGTCGAGGGAGGGGCAACAATGAGCAGTTCTTC. It specifies CASSHDRRGRGNNEQFF.

This chain uses TRBV30 with TRBJ1-1; D unresolved. The CDR3 sequence is 13 residues long. V was trimmed by 4 bases and J by 6 bases, leaving 15 bases between them. Germline-derived CDR1 and CDR2 are GTSNPN and SVGIG (reference sequence). The CDR3 DNA is TGTGCCTGGACCGACATCCTGATTTCTGAAGCTTTCTTT. Translation: CAWTDILISEAFF. Filled out from reference TRBV30 and TRBJ1-1, the complete variable domain reads SQTIHQWPATLVQPVGSPLSLECTVEGTSNPNLYWYRQAAGRGLQLLFYSVGIGQISSEVPQNLSASRPQDRQFILSSKKLLLSDSGFYLCAWTDILISEAFFGQGTRLTVV.

This sequence joins TRBV11-3 and TRBJ2-1; the match to TRBD2 covers 12 bases. J was trimmed by 7 bases and V by 5 bases; bases with no gene match: 3. The CDR3 sequence is 14 residues long. The germline V gene has CDR1 SGHNT and CDR2 YENEEA. For the CDR3, the DNA is TGTGCCAGCAGCGGTGGACTAGCGGGGAATGAGCAGTTCTTC. It is translated as CASSGGLAGNEQFF.

J is TRBJ2-1 and V is TRBV4-2, with TRBD1 as a possible D gene (6 bases). Trimming took off 1 base at V and 4 bases at J, with 11 bases between the two ends. Germline V gene sequence: CDR1 LGHNA, CDR2 YNFKEQ. The length of the CDR3 is 15 residues. CDR3 residues: CASSQALTGYNEQFF. CDR3 DNA sequence: TGTGCCAGCAGCCAAGCCTTGACAGGATACAATGAGCAGTTCTTC.

CDR3 bases: TGTGCCAGCAAAGGACAGGGCTATAAGTACGAGCAGTACTTC. As protein: CASKGQGYKYEQYF. The V gene is TRBV6-5, the J gene TRBJ2-7; TRBD1 matches at 8 bases. This CDR3 has 14 amino acids. Trimming took 7 bases from V and 4 from J; bases not matched to a gene: 9. The germline V gene has CDR1 MNHEY and CDR2 SVGAGI.

The V and J genes are TRBV15 and TRBJ1-4; 8 bases match TRBD1. The CDR3 is 15 residues long. The germline CDR1 and CDR2 sequences are LNHNV and YYDKDF (reference sequence). Losses at the gene ends were 4 bases for V and 0 bases for J; bases not matched to a gene: 1. The CDR3 reads CATSKDRATNEKLFF. CDR3 coding DNA: TGTGCCACCAGCAAGGACAGGGCAACTAATGAAAAACTGTTTTTT. Full variable domain (rest looked up from reference TRBV15 and TRBJ1-4): DAMVIQNPRYQVTQFGKPVTLSCSQTLNHNVMYWYQQKSSQAPKLLFHYYDKDFNNEADTPDNFQSRRPNTSFCFLDIRSPGLGDTAMYLCATSKDRATNEKLFFGSGTQLSVL.

The chain recombines TRBV29-1 with TRBJ2-3; unclear D gene. The V and J ends lost 4 bases and 2 bases respectively, with 10 bases between them. The germline CDR1 and CDR2 sequences are SQVTM and ANQGSEA. The CDR3 is made up of 13 amino acids. Here the CDR3 DNA reads TGCAGCGTTGCGGGTAGATACACAGATACGCAGTATTTT. It yields the protein CSVAGRYTDTQYF.